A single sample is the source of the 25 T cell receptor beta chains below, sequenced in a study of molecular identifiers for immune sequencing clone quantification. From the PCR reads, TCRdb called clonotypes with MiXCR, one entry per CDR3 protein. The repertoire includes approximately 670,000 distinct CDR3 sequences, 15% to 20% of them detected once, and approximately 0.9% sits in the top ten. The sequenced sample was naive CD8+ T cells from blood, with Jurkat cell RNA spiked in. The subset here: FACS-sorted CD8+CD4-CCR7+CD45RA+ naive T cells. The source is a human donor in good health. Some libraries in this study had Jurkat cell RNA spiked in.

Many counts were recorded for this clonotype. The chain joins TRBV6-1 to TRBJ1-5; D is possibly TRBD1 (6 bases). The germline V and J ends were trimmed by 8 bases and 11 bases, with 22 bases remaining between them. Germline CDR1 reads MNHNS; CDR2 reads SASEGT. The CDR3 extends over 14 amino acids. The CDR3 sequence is CASAPDSYGGSQHF. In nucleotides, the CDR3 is TGTGCCAGCGCGCCGGACAGCTATGGGGGGTCCCAGCATTTT.

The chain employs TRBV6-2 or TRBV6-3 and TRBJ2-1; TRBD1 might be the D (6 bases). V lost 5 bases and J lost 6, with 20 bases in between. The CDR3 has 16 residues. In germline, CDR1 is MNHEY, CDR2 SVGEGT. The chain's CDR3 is CASSPLGGGGGNEQFF. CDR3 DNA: TGTGCCAGCAGTCCCCTCGGTGGGGGCGGTGGCAATGAGCAGTTCTTC.

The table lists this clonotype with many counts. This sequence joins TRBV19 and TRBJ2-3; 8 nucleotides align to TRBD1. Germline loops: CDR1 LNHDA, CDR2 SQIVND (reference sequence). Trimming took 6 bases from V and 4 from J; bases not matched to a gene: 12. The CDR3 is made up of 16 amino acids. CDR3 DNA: TGTGCCAGTAGCAATGCCGGACAGGGTCACCCAGATACGCAGTATTTT. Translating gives CASSNAGQGHPDTQYF.

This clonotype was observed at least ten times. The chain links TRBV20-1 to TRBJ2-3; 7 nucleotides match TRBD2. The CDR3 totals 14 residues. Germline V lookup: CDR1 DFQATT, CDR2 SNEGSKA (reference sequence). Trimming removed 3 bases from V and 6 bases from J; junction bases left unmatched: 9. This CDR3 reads CSARDRLREDTQYF. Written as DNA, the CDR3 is TGCAGTGCTAGGGACCGGTTGCGGGAGGATACGCAGTATTTT.

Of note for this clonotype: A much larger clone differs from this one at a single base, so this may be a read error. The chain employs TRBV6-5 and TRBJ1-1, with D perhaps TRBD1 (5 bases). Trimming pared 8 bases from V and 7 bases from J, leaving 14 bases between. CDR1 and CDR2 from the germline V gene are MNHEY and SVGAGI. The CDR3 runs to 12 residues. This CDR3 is CASGLGGVEAFF. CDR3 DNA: TGTGCCAGCGGCTTGGGGGGGGTTGAAGCTTTCTTT.

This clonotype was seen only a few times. CDR3 nucleotide sequence: TGTGCCAGTAGTATAGTGGCAGGGGTGGGCACCGGGGAGCTGTTTTTT. It yields the protein CASSIVAGVGTGELFF. The V call is TRBV19, the J call TRBJ2-2; perhaps TRBD1 as D (6 bases). Germline CDR1 LNHDA, CDR2 SQIVND (reference sequence). V was trimmed by 1 base and J by 4 bases, leaving 13 bases between them. The CDR3 runs to 16 residues. Supplemented by reference TRBV19 and TRBJ2-2, the full variable domain reads DGGITQSPKYLFRKEGQNVTLSCEQNLNHDAMYWYRQDPGQGLRLIYYSQIVNDFQKGDIAEGYSVSREKKESFPLTVTSAQKNPTAFYLCASSIVAGVGTGELFFGEGSRLTVL.

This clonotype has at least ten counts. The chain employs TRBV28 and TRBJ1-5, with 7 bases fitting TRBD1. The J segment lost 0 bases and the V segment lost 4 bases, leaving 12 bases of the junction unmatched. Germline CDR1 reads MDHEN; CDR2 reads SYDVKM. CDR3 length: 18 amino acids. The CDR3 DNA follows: TGTGCCAGCAGTTCCTCGGGGGCAGGGGGGTATAGCAATCAGCCCCAGCATTTT. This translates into CASSSSGAGGYSNQPQHF. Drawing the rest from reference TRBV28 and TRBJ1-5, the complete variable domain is DVKVTQSSRYLVKRTGEKVFLECVQDMDHENMFWYRQDPGLGLRLIYFSYDVKMKEKGDIPEGYSVSREKKERFSLILESASTNQTSMYLCASSSSGAGGYSNQPQHFGDGTRLSIL.

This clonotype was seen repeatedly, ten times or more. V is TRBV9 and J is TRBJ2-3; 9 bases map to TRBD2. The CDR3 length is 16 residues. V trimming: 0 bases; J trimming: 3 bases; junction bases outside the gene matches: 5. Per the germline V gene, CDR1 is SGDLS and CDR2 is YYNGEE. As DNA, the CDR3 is TGTGCCAGCAGCGTAGGGGTTAGCGGGGGTACAGATACGCAGTATTTT. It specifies CASSVGVSGGTDTQYF.

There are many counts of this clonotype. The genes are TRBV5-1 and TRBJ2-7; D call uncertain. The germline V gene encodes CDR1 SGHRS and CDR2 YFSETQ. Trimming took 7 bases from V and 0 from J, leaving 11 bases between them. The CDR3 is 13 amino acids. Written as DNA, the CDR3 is TGCGCCAGCGCCGAGGTGAGCTCCTACGAGCAGTACTTC. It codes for CASAEVSSYEQYF.

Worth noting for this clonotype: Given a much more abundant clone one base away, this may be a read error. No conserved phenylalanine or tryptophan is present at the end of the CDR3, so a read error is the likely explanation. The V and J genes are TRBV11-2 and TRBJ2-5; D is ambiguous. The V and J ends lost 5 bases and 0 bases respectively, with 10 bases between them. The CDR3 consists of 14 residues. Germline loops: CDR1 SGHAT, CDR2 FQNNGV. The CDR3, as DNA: TGTGCCAGCAGCCGCTTGGAGTACCAAGAGACCCAGTACCTC. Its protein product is CASSRLEYQETQYL.

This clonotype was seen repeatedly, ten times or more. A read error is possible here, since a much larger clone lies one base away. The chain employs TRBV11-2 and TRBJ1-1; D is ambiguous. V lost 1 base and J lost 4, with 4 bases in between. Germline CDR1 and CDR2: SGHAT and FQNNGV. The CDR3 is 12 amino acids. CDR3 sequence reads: CASSLVVTEAFF. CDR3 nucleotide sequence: TGTGCCAGCAGCTTAGTGGTCACTGAAGCTTTCTTT. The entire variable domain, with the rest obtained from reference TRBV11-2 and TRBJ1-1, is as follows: EAGVAQSPRYKIIEKRQSVAFWCNPISGHATLYWYQQILGQGPKLLIQFQNNGVVDDSQLPKDRFSAERLKGVDSTLKIQPAKLEDSAVYLCASSLVVTEAFFGQGTRLTVV.

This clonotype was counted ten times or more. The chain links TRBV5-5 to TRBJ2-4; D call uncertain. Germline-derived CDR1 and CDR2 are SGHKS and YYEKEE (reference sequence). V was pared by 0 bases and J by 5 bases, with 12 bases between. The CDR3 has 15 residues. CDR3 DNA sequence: TGTGCCAGCAGCTTGGCAGGTAGCCAAGAAAACATTCAGTACTTC. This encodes CASSLAGSQENIQYF. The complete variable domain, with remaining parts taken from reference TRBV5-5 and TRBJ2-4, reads DAGVTQSPTHLIKTRGQQVTLRCSPISGHKSVSWYQQVLGQGPQFIFQYYEKEERGRGNFPDRFSARQFPNYSSELNVNALLLGDSALYLCASSLAGSQENIQYFGAGTRLSVL.

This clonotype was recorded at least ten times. The DNA for the CDR3 is TGTGCCAGCAGCGGCCATACGCAGTATTTT. Protein product: CASSGHTQYF. The chain recombines TRBV6-6 with TRBJ2-3; D remains unclear. Germline V lookup: CDR1 MNHNY, CDR2 SVGAGI (reference sequence). Trimming pared 6 bases from V and 7 bases from J, leaving 5 bases between. This CDR3 comprises 10 residues.

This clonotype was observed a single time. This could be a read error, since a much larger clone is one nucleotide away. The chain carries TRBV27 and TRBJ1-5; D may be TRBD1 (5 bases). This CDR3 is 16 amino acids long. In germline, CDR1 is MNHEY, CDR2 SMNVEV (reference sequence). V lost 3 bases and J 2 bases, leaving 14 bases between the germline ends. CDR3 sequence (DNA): TGTGCCAGCAGTTTGGTCGGGGGTTATTGCAATCAGCCCCAGCATTTT. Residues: CASSLVGGYCNQPQHF.

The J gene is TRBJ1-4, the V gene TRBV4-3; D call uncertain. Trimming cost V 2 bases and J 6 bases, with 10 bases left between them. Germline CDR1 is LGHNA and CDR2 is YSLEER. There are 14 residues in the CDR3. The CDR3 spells CASSQSGVDEKLFF. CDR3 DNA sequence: TGCGCCAGCAGCCAATCCGGGGTGGATGAAAAACTGTTTTTT.

In nucleotides, the CDR3 is TGTGCCAGCAGCTTAGTTCCATCACCCACCGGGGAGCTGTTTTTT. Protein: CASSLVPSPTGELFF. This chain uses TRBV11-3 with TRBJ2-2; D unresolved. Trimming cost V 1 base and J 4 bases, with 10 bases left between them. From germline, CDR1 is SGHNT and CDR2 YENEEA. CDR3 length: 15 residues.

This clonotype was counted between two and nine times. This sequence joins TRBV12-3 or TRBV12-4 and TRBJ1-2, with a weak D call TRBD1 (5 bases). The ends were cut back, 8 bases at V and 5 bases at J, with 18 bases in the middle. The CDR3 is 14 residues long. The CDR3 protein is CASRRGETIYGYTF. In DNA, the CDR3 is TGTGCCAGCCGCCGGGGGGAGACAATTTATGGCTACACCTTC.

The CDR3 loop reads CASTRSGLPVGDTQYF. CDR3 nucleotide sequence: TGTGCCAGCACCCGCAGCGGGTTGCCGGTGGGCGATACGCAGTATTTT. This chain connects TRBV7-9 to TRBJ2-3; D is perhaps TRBD2 (6 bases). The CDR3 contains 16 residues. The V and J ends lost 7 bases and 6 bases respectively, with 23 bases between them. The germline gives CDR1 SEHNR, CDR2 FQNEAQ (reference sequence). The complete variable domain, with remaining parts taken from reference TRBV7-9 and TRBJ2-3, reads DTGVSQNPRHKITKRGQNVTFRCDPISEHNRLYWYRQTLGQGPEFLTYFQNEAQLEKSRLLSDRFSAERPKGSFSTLEIQRTEQGDSAMYLCASTRSGLPVGDTQYFGPGTRLTVL.

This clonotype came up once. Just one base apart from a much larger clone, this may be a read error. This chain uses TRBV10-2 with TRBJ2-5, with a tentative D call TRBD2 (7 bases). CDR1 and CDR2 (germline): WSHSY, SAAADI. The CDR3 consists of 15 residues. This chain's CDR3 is CASSDRRGPQGTQYF. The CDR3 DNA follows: TGCGCCAGCAGTGACCGGCGGGGGCCTCAAGGGACCCAGTACTTC.

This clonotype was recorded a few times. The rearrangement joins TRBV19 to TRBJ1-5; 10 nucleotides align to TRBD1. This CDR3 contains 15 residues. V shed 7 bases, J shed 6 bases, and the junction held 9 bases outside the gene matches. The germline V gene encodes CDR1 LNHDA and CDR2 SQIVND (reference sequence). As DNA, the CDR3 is TGTGCCAGTAACCCAATGACAGGGGGCTTTCAGCCCCAGCATTTT. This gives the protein CASNPMTGGFQPQHF.

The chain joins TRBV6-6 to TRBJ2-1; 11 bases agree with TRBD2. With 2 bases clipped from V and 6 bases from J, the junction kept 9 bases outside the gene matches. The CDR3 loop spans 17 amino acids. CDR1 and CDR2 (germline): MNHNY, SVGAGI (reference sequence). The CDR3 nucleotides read TGTGCCAGCAGTTACCAAAGTCTCGGGACTAGCGGCAATGAGCAGTTCTTC. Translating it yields CASSYQSLGTSGNEQFF.

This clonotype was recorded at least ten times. CDR3 sequence (DNA): TGTGCCAGCAGCCAAGACGAGGGTCCGAACACCGGGGAGCTGTTTTTT. Its translation is CASSQDEGPNTGELFF. The chain employs TRBV14 and TRBJ2-2, with a possible D match to TRBD2 (5 bases). CDR1 is SGHDN and CDR2 is FVKESK in the germline V gene. V was cut by 0 bases and J by 0 bases, with 8 bases left in between. This CDR3 has 16 amino acids.

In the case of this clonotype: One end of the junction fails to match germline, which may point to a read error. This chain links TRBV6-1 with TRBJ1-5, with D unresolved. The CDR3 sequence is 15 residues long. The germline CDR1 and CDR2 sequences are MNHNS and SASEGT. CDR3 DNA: TGTGCCAGCAGTGTACGTGAGAATAGCAATCGGCCCCAGCATTTT. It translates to CASSVRENSNRPQHF.

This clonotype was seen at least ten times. The CDR3 loop is CASSVFGRAFEQFF. The CDR3 bases are TGTGCCAGCAGTGTTTTCGGGAGGGCTTTTGAGCAGTTCTTC. The gene calls are TRBV25-1 and TRBJ2-1, with 8 bases that match TRBD2. The CDR3 is 14 amino acids. Germline V CDR1 and CDR2: MGHDK, SYGVNS. V lost 4 bases to trimming and J lost 9 bases; unmatched junction nucleotides: 8. The full variable domain, in which reference TRBV25-1 and TRBJ2-1 provide the parts outside the CDR3, is EADIYQTPRYLVIGTGKKITLECSQTMGHDKMYWYQQDPGMELHLIHYSYGVNSTEKGDLSSESTVSRIRTEHFPLTLESARPSHTSQYLCASSVFGRAFEQFFGPGTRLTVL.

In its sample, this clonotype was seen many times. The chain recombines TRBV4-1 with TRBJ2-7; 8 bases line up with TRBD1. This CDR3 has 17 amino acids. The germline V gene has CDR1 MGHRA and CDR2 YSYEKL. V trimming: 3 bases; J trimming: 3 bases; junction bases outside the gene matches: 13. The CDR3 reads CASSQMGNRGYGYEQYF. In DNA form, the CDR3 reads TGCGCCAGCAGCCAGATGGGAAACAGGGGGTACGGCTACGAGCAGTACTTC.